This TCR beta chain was recorded in a study of blood T cell repertoires in COVID-19. As for the study in general: PBMCs, B-cell-depleted T cells, or T cells provided the cDNA or gDNA that made up the material.

This clone was recorded a few times. CDR3 size: 13 residues. Per germline, CDR1 SQVTM and CDR2 ANQGSEA. Between the trimmed V and J ends, which lost 4 bases and 2 bases, there was a span of 12 bases. Profiling relied on immunoSEQ multiplex PCR, and the TCRdb table lists in-frame clones only, not all of them. The data hold approximately 210,000 clones, with roughly four fifths observed a single time. Individuals drawn from approximately 22 US areas were roughly 18 to 95 years old. Participant-given clinical history determined each cohort assignment. Input material: PBMCs or T cells enriched from blood (not recorded which). This receptor was identified in a man in his forties who had recovered from COVID-19. The V call is TRBV29-1, the J call TRBJ2-7; possible D gene TRBD1, 6 bases. The CDR3 loop is CSVVQGPTYEQYF. For the CDR3, the DNA is TGCAGCGTTGTACAGGGTCCGACCTACGAGCAGTACTTC.